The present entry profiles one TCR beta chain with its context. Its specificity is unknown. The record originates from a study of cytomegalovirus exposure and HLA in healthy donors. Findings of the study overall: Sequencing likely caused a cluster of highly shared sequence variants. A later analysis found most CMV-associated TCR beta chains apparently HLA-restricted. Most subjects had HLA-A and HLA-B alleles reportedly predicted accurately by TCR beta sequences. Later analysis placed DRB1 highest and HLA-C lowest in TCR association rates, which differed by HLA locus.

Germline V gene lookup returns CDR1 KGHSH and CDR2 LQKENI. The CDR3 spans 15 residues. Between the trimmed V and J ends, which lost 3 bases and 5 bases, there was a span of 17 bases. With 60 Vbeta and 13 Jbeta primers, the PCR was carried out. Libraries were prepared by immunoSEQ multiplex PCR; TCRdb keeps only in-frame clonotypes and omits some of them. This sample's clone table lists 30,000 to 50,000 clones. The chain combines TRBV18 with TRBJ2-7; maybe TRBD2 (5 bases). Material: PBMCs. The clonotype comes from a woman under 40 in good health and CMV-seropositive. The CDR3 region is CASSPQMKRENEQYF. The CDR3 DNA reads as TGTGCCAGCTCACCGCAAATGAAGAGGGAGAACGAGCAGTACTTC.